Presented here are 20 T cell receptor beta chains from one specimen sequenced in a study of identical twins. TCRdb processed the 5' RACE reads anew with MiXCR; each CDR3 protein has one entry. Among about 470,000 distinct CDR3 sequences listed, 20% to 25% were seen once. The same data also went into a second study, on T cells expressing NK-cell markers.

Source material: CD4+ T cells sorted from blood. The receptor set was obtained from a young woman in good health.

This clonotype was detected many times. This chain links TRBV20-1 with TRBJ2-3; 7 positions agree with TRBD1. The trim removed 6 bases at V and 2 bases at J, leaving 8 bases unmatched. The CDR3 length is 14 residues. In germline, CDR1 is DFQATT, CDR2 SNEGSKA (reference sequence). CDR3 region: CSAWDRGTTDTQYF. The DNA for the CDR3 is TGCAGTGCCTGGGACAGAGGGACCACAGATACGCAGTATTTT.

Ten or more counts support this clonotype. The rearrangement joins TRBV7-3 to TRBJ2-2; the match to TRBD2 covers 8 bases. The CDR3 spans 16 residues. Losses at the gene ends were 5 bases for V and 0 bases for J; bases not matched to a gene: 5. Germline CDR1 is SGHTA and CDR2 is FQGTGA. CDR3 nucleotide sequence: TGTGCCAGCAGCCGATTAGCGGGGACGAACACCGGGGAGCTGTTTTTT. Translating gives CASSRLAGTNTGELFF.

This clonotype has just a few counts. DNA of the CDR3: TGCGCCAGCAGCGGGGGACAGGGGACTTCCTACGAGCAGTACTTC. Translating gives CASSGGQGTSYEQYF. The rearrangement links TRBV5-1 to TRBJ2-7; 10 nucleotides align to TRBD1. The V gene end was trimmed by 4 bases and the J gene end by 1 base; junction bases not matched to a gene: 5. CDR3 length: 15 amino acids. Germline V gene data show CDR1 as SGHRS and CDR2 as YFSETQ.

The CDR3 nucleotides read TGCAGTGCTTTAGCGGGAGGTGGGGGGGAGACCCAGTACTTC. Protein sequence: CSALAGGGGETQYF. The V gene is TRBV20-1, the J gene TRBJ2-5; 10 bases agree with TRBD2. The germline gives CDR1 DFQATT, CDR2 SNEGSKA (reference sequence). The CDR3 runs to 14 residues. Losses at the gene ends were 5 bases for V and 5 bases for J; bases not matched to a gene: 8.

The V and J genes are TRBV24-1 and TRBJ2-3, with TRBD2 as a possible D gene (7 bases). The CDR3 extends over 17 amino acids. V lost 2 bases and J 2 bases, leaving 16 bases between the germline ends. CDR1 is KGHDR, CDR2 SFDVKD, per germline. CDR3 sequence (DNA): TGTGCCACCAGTGATTCGGGGGGCGCCGTAGACACAGATACGCAGTATTTT. It yields the protein CATSDSGGAVDTDTQYF.

The chain joins TRBV6-2 or TRBV6-3 to TRBJ2-7; 9 bases align to TRBD2. The CDR3 consists of 14 residues. The germline V gene has CDR1 MNHEY and CDR2 SVGEGT. With 3 bases clipped from V and 7 bases from J, the junction kept 7 bases outside the gene matches. The CDR3 spells CASSYGLAGWEQYF. For the CDR3, the DNA is TGTGCCAGCAGTTATGGCCTAGCGGGATGGGAGCAGTACTTC.

This sequence joins TRBV20-1 and TRBJ1-4; the match to TRBD1 covers 8 bases. Germline lookup yields CDR1 DFQATT and CDR2 SNEGSKA (reference sequence). The trim removed 5 bases at V and 8 bases at J, leaving 7 bases unmatched. CDR3 length: 13 residues. Here the CDR3 DNA reads TGCAGTGCTGGACAGGGCATCAGAGAAAAACTGTTTTTT. Amino acids: CSAGQGIREKLFF.

V gene TRBV6-2 or TRBV6-3 combines with J gene TRBJ2-7; D ambiguous. The CDR3 covers 13 residues. The V end was cut by 4 bases, the J end by 3 bases, with 10 bases between. The germline CDR1 and CDR2 sequences are MNHEY and SVGEGT. The CDR3 region has the DNA TGTGCCAGCAGTTCCCCGAAAATCTACGAGCAGTACTTC. It translates to CASSSPKIYEQYF.

V usage is TRBV12-3 or TRBV12-4 and J usage is TRBJ2-1; TRBD1 or TRBD2 may be the D gene (5 bases each). The CDR3 is made up of 14 amino acids. V was pared by 6 bases and J by 8 bases, with 17 bases between. The DNA of the CDR3 is TGTGCCAGCAGCCTCCGGGAACTCAGGGATGAGCAGTTCTTC. Residues: CASSLRELRDEQFF.

The V and J genes are TRBV7-2 and TRBJ2-1; D perhaps matches TRBD1 (5 bases). Germline CDR1 and CDR2: SGHTA and FQGNSA. The CDR3 contains 13 residues. Trimming cost V 5 bases and J 11 bases, with 16 bases left between them. CDR3 in amino acids: CASSPDVGQKQFF. CDR3 in DNA: TGTGCCAGCAGCCCCGATGTGGGGCAGAAGCAGTTCTTC.

The CDR3 spells CSARIGGGSDTQYF. The CDR3 DNA reads as TGCAGTGCTAGAATCGGGGGGGGCTCAGATACGCAGTATTTT. V is TRBV20-1 and J is TRBJ2-3, with 8 bases aligning to TRBD2. CDR1 is DFQATT, CDR2 SNEGSKA, per germline (reference sequence). This CDR3 has 14 amino acids. Germline trimming cut 2 bases from V and 4 bases from J; bases unmatched to any gene: 5.

This clonotype was seen ten or more times. The V and J genes are TRBV29-1 and TRBJ2-3; D ambiguous. This CDR3 has 11 residues. Germline V gene sequence: CDR1 SQVTM, CDR2 ANQGSEA. Between the trimmed V and J ends, which lost 4 bases and 4 bases, there was a span of 6 bases. CDR3: CSVARADTQYF. CDR3 DNA sequence: TGCAGCGTTGCTAGGGCAGATACGCAGTATTTT.

The V gene is TRBV15, the J gene TRBJ1-3; the D is unclear. CDR3 length: 14 amino acids. Germline CDR1 reads LNHNV; CDR2 reads YYDKDF (reference sequence). V lost 6 bases, J lost 3 bases, and 12 bases lay in between. The CDR3 coding sequence is TGTGCCACCAGTAGGGCGACTTATGGAAACACCATATATTTT. This gives the protein CATSRATYGNTIYF.

This clonotype was counted once. The genes are TRBV10-3 and TRBJ2-2, with TRBD1 matching 11 bases. The V segment lost 10 bases and the J segment 6 bases; nucleotides outside the gene matches: 13. The CDR3 consists of 16 residues. Germline values: CDR1 ENHRY, CDR2 SYGVKD. The DNA for the CDR3 is TGTGCCAGCTCCGGGACAGGGGGGAAAGTTGCCGGGGAGCTGTTTTTT. Protein: CASSGTGGKVAGELFF.

This clonotype was seen only a few times. V is TRBV2 and J is TRBJ1-5; D possibly corresponds to TRBD1 (5 bases). The germline V gene has CDR1 SNHLY and CDR2 FYNNEI. The CDR3 extends over 14 amino acids. Trimming left V 3 bases short and J 6 bases short, with 12 bases between. The CDR3 spells CASSDRAAGQPQHF. CDR3 nucleotide sequence: TGTGCCAGCAGTGACAGGGCCGCCGGTCAGCCCCAGCATTTT.

The chain carries TRBV14 and TRBJ2-1; D is perhaps TRBD2 (6 bases). The CDR3 consists of 17 residues. The germline CDR1 and CDR2 sequences are SGHDN and FVKESK. Trimming stripped 1 base from V and 3 bases from J, with 16 bases between. The CDR3 bases are TGTGCCAGCAGCCAAGGCTGGGTTGGAGCGGGCTACAATGAGCAGTTCTTC. This sequence encodes CASSQGWVGAGYNEQFF.

This chain joins TRBV15 and TRBJ2-1, with 9 bases lining up with TRBD2. The CDR3 contains 15 residues. The V gene end was trimmed by 0 bases and the J gene end by 3 bases; junction bases not matched to a gene: 0. Germline-derived CDR1 and CDR2 are LNHNV and YYDKDF (reference sequence). In nucleotides, the CDR3 is TGTGCCACCAGCAGAGAACTAGCGGGCTACAATGAGCAGTTCTTC. Amino acids: CATSRELAGYNEQFF.

The chain recombines TRBV15 with TRBJ2-1; 11 positions match TRBD1. Germline V gene sequence: CDR1 LNHNV, CDR2 YYDKDF (reference sequence). The junction had 8 bases not matched to a gene; V was cut back by 1 base and J by 9 bases. The CDR3 loop spans 16 amino acids. The CDR3, as DNA: TGTGCCACCAGCAGAGCCGGGACAGGGGGTTTGCGTGAGCAGTTCTTC. Translated: CATSRAGTGGLREQFF.

V and J are TRBV20-1 and TRBJ2-7; 11 bases map to TRBD2. The germline V gene has CDR1 DFQATT and CDR2 SNEGSKA (reference sequence). Trimming removed 2 bases from V and 2 bases from J; junction bases left unmatched: 5. CDR3 length equals 15 residues. The CDR3 region is CSARPTSGIPYEQYF. CDR3 coding DNA: TGCAGTGCTAGACCGACTAGCGGGATCCCCTACGAGCAGTACTTC.

The chain links TRBV7-2 to TRBJ2-5; perhaps TRBD2 as D (6 bases). V lost 2 bases and J 3 bases, leaving 10 bases between the germline ends. The CDR3 runs to 14 residues. Germline V CDR1 and CDR2: SGHTA, FQGNSA. The CDR3 DNA follows: TGTGCCAGCAGCTTATCGGGAGCCGAAGAGACCCAGTACTTC. It codes for CASSLSGAEETQYF.